The 31 T cell receptor beta chains in this list originate from one sample, sequenced in a study of blood T cell repertoires in COVID-19. Here immunoSEQ multiplex PCR was the method, and the copy in TCRdb shows in-frame clones only, minus some. The data hold about 190,000 clones, with around 79% observed a single time. The sequenced material came from peripheral blood. These receptors were taken from a man aged 55-75 years with active or convalescent COVID-19.

This sequence joins TRBV5-5 and TRBJ2-1; the match to TRBD2 covers 11 bases. CDR1 and CDR2 from the germline V gene are SGHKS and YYEKEE (reference sequence). Germline trimming cut 2 bases from V and 5 bases from J; bases unmatched to any gene: 9. The CDR3 covers 17 residues. This CDR3 is CASSFTSGRPAHNEQFF. As DNA, the CDR3 is TGTGCCAGCAGCTTCACTAGCGGGAGACCGGCCCACAATGAGCAGTTCTTC.

Remarks on this clone: This may come from a read error, since a much larger clone is one base off. The chain employs TRBV28 and TRBJ1-5; possible D gene TRBD1, 5 bases. Germline assignment: CDR1 MDHEN and CDR2 SYDVKM. The CDR3 runs 16 residues. The CDR3 DNA reads TGTCCCACCACCTTACGGGGGGGGGAAAGGGGTCAGCCCCAGCATTTT. This encodes CPTTLRGGERGQPQHF.

The rearrangement uses TRBV14 and TRBJ1-2; 12 bases are shared with TRBD1. The V and J ends lost 6 bases and 7 bases, in that order; junction bases with no gene match: 15. The CDR3 is made up of 17 amino acids. Looked up from germline, CDR1 is SGHDN and CDR2 is FVKESK. The CDR3 DNA reads as TGTGCCAGCAGTCCCTCGCCGGGACAGGGGGCGCGTTTTGGCTACACCTTC. It translates to CASSPSPGQGARFGYTF. The full variable domain, its missing parts supplied by reference TRBV14 and TRBJ1-2, is EAGVTQFPSHSVIEKGQTVTLRCDPISGHDNLYWYRRVMGKEIKFLLHFVKESKQDESGMPNNRFLAERTGGTYSTLKVQPAELEDSGVYFCASSPSPGQGARFGYTFGSGTRLTVV.

The V call is TRBV10-3, the J call TRBJ2-1; 9 nucleotides line up with TRBD1. In germline, CDR1 is ENHRY, CDR2 SYGVKD. The CDR3 runs 13 residues. Unmatched junction bases numbered 6, after V lost 7 bases and J lost 8 bases. The CDR3 region is CAIKTGGEDEQFF. DNA for the CDR3: TGTGCCATCAAGACAGGGGGTGAGGATGAGCAGTTCTTC.

The rearrangement uses TRBV7-2 and TRBJ2-5, with TRBD1 matching over 8 bases. Trimming took 4 bases from V and 6 from J; bases not matched to a gene: 4. This CDR3 has 13 amino acids. Germline V CDR1 and CDR2: SGHTA, FQGNSA. CDR3 nucleotides: TGTGCCAGCAGCTCGGACAGGGTCCAGACCCAGTACTTC. Translating gives CASSSDRVQTQYF.

This chain uses TRBV18 with TRBJ1-1; no clear D. V gave up 2 bases and J gave up 3 bases, with 10 bases separating them. Germline lookup yields CDR1 KGHSH and CDR2 LQKENI. This CDR3 has 14 residues. For the CDR3, the DNA is TGTGCCAGCTCACCAGTCGGGAGGGACACTGAAGCTTTCTTT. Its translation is CASSPVGRDTEAFF. The whole variable domain, remainder taken from reference TRBV18 and TRBJ1-1, is NAGVMQNPRHLVRRRGQEARLRCSPMKGHSHVYWYRQLPEEGLKFMVYLQKENIIDESGMPKERFSAEFPKEGPSILRIQQVVRGDSAAYFCASSPVGRDTEAFFGQGTRLTVV.

CDR3 in amino acids: CASSSPGGQGDYEQYF. CDR3 nucleotides: TGTGCCAGCAGTTCCCCTGGTGGCCAGGGGGACTACGAGCAGTACTTC. The rearrangement uses TRBV28 and TRBJ2-7, with 7 bases that match TRBD1. Germline V gives CDR1 MDHEN, CDR2 SYDVKM. Trimming took 4 bases from V and 3 from J; bases not matched to a gene: 12. CDR3 size: 16 residues.

J is TRBJ2-5 and V is TRBV6-2 or TRBV6-3; 7 nucleotides align to TRBD2. The CDR3 contains 14 residues. In germline, CDR1 is MNHEY, CDR2 SVGEGT. V lost 2 bases, J lost 9 bases, and 9 bases stayed unmatched. The CDR3 loop is CASSYARDYGAQYF. The DNA for the CDR3 is TGTGCCAGCAGTTACGCACGGGACTACGGGGCCCAGTACTTC.

There are a few counts of this clone. The chain couples TRBV5-4 to TRBJ2-7; 9 bases map to TRBD2. This CDR3 region has 15 residues. V shed 0 bases and J 2 bases; nucleotides not matched to a gene: 3. The V gene's germline CDR1 is SGHNT and CDR2 YYREEE (reference sequence). CDR3 sequence reads: CASSLGAGGPYEQYF. Written as DNA, the CDR3 is TGTGCCAGCAGCTTGGGGGCGGGAGGGCCCTACGAGCAGTACTTC.

The rearrangement joins TRBV5-6 to TRBJ1-6, with D possibly matching TRBD1 (6 bases). Per the germline V gene, CDR1 is SGHDT and CDR2 is YYEEEE. There are 16 residues in the CDR3. Trimming left V 3 bases short and J 4 bases short, with 14 bases between. The CDR3 loop is CASSYGLQGYNSPLHF. CDR3 bases: TGTGCCAGCAGCTACGGACTCCAGGGGTATAATTCACCCCTCCACTTT.

The V gene is TRBV6-5, the J gene TRBJ1-5; 9 nucleotides agree with TRBD1. The CDR3 contains 15 residues. The J segment lost 3 bases and the V segment lost 5 bases, leaving 5 bases of the junction unmatched. CDR1 MNHEY and CDR2 SVGAGI come from the germline V gene. In DNA, the CDR3 is TGTGCCAGCAGTATGACAGGGGGGAACAATCAGCCCCAGCATTTT. Residues: CASSMTGGNNQPQHF.

This chain links TRBV28 with TRBJ2-7; a possible D gene is TRBD1 (6 bases). The CDR3 has 14 residues. Trimming pared 6 bases from V and 4 bases from J, leaving 16 bases between. Germline-derived CDR1 and CDR2 are MDHEN and SYDVKM. For the CDR3, the DNA is TGTGCCAGCAGCCCCTGGGACACCTCTTACGAGCAGTACTTC. Translation: CASSPWDTSYEQYF.

The table lists this clone with a count of one. The gene calls are TRBV28 and TRBJ1-5; possibly TRBD1 for D (5 bases). The CDR3 loop spans 14 amino acids. Germline-derived CDR1 and CDR2 are MDHEN and SYDVKM. The V gene lost 7 bases and the J gene lost 6 bases, with 16 bases spanning the gap. CDR3 residues: CASIWSGEGQPQHF. The CDR3 DNA is TGTGCCAGCATATGGTCGGGGGAGGGTCAGCCCCAGCATTTT.

The chain employs TRBV12-3 or TRBV12-4 and TRBJ2-1, with D possibly being TRBD2 (6 bases). The CDR3 is 11 amino acids. Trimming left V 4 bases short and J 12 bases short, with 10 bases between. CDR3 DNA: TGTGCCAGCAGTTCTCGGACTATGCAGTTCTTC. Protein product: CASSSRTMQFF.

This clone has just a few counts. J is TRBJ2-2 and V is TRBV5-4; D is uncertain. V was shortened by 6 bases and J by 5 bases, with 17 bases between the two germline ends. The length of the CDR3 is 15 residues. Germline V lookup: CDR1 SGHNT, CDR2 YYREEE (reference sequence). The CDR3 DNA reads as TGTGCCAGCACCCCCGACTCGGGTCGGACCGGGGAGCTGTTTTTT. This codes for CASTPDSGRTGELFF.

The V gene is TRBV15, the J gene TRBJ2-7; 7 nucleotides align to TRBD2. V trimming: 5 bases; J trimming: 0 bases; junction bases outside the gene matches: 7. Germline CDR1 is LNHNV and CDR2 is YYDKDF (reference sequence). CDR3 length equals 15 residues. The CDR3 loop reads CATSLGGGSSYEQYF. CDR3 DNA sequence: TGTGCCACCAGCTTGGGCGGGGGTAGCTCCTACGAGCAGTACTTC.

The V call is TRBV5-1, the J call TRBJ2-3; tentative D call: TRBD2 (6 bases). Between the trimmed V and J ends, which lost 3 bases and 4 bases, there was a span of 9 bases. The CDR3 is 13 amino acids. Per the germline V gene, CDR1 is SGHRS and CDR2 is YFSETQ. The DNA of the CDR3 is TGCGCCAGCAGCTCCCGACTAGCAGATACGCAGTATTTT. Translating gives CASSSRLADTQYF.

J is TRBJ2-3 and V is TRBV19, with a possible D match to TRBD2 (5 bases). This CDR3 region has 14 residues. Trimming cost V 7 bases and J 4 bases, with 15 bases left between them. The V gene's germline CDR1 is LNHDA and CDR2 SQIVND (reference sequence). The CDR3 sequence: CASTVRGLADTQYF. The CDR3 nucleotides read TGTGCCAGTACGGTCCGAGGGTTAGCAGATACGCAGTATTTT.

This clone has just a few counts. The chain is built from TRBV3-1 (or the pseudogene TRBV3-2) and TRBJ2-1; 10 bases align to TRBD2. This CDR3 comprises 16 residues. Germline loops: CDR1 LGHDT, CDR2 YNNKEL (reference sequence). Trimming took 3 bases from V and 4 from J; bases not matched to a gene: 6. The CDR3 sequence: CASSQEGLALYNEQFF. The CDR3 DNA is TGTGCCAGCAGCCAGGAGGGACTAGCGCTTTACAATGAGCAGTTCTTC.

This chain links TRBV6-5 with TRBJ1-2; 7 bases map to TRBD1. In germline, CDR1 is MNHEY, CDR2 SVGAGI. This CDR3 is 13 amino acids long. J was trimmed by 8 bases and V by 4 bases; bases with no gene match: 7. This CDR3 is CASSSTGALGYTF. The CDR3, as DNA: TGTGCCAGCAGTTCAACAGGGGCCCTGGGCTACACCTTC.

This clone was detected a few times. The rearrangement joins TRBV6-1 to TRBJ1-2; TRBD1 agrees at 9 bases. With 3 bases clipped from V and 5 bases from J, the junction kept 1 base outside the gene matches. CDR3 length equals 13 residues. The germline CDR1 and CDR2 sequences are MNHNS and SASEGT. CDR3 protein: CASSDGTGYGYTF. The CDR3 coding sequence is TGTGCCAGCAGTGATGGGACAGGGTATGGCTACACCTTC.

This chain links TRBV6-2 or TRBV6-3 with TRBJ1-5; no clear D gene. Per germline, CDR1 MNHEY and CDR2 SVGEGT. This CDR3 spans 20 amino acids. Deletions cut 4 bases from V and 4 bases from J, with 29 bases between. The CDR3 is CASSSSPHLSVGVGNQPQHF. The CDR3 coding sequence is TGTGCCAGCAGTTCCTCACCTCACCTCTCTGTCGGAGTCGGTAATCAGCCCCAGCATTTT.

The chain is built from TRBV7-8 and TRBJ2-1; TRBD2 is a possible D gene (5 bases). The germline V gene encodes CDR1 SGHVS and CDR2 FQNEAQ. V dropped 0 bases and J dropped 4 bases, with 7 bases sitting between them. The CDR3 extends over 14 amino acids. CDR3 region: CASSLAGEYNEQFF. CDR3 nucleotide sequence: TGTGCCAGCAGCTTAGCCGGGGAATACAATGAGCAGTTCTTC. The variable domain in full, with the rest retrieved from reference TRBV7-8 and TRBJ2-1, is GAGVSQSPRYKVAKRGQDVALRCDPISGHVSLFWYQQALGQGPEFLTYFQNEAQLDKSGLPSDRFFAERPEGSVSTLKIQRTQQEDSAVYLCASSLAGEYNEQFFGPGTRLTVL.

CDR3 in DNA: TGTGCCAGCAGTTTAAGCGGGAGTGTTGAGCAGTTCTTC. It translates to CASSLSGSVEQFF. The chain combines TRBV12-3 or TRBV12-4 with TRBJ2-1; 8 positions agree with TRBD2. Trimming took 2 bases from V and 9 from J; bases not matched to a gene: 3. The length of the CDR3 is 13 residues.

The chain uses TRBV2 and TRBJ2-1; D ambiguous. V lost 6 bases, J lost 0 bases, and 12 bases lay in between. Germline V gene lookup returns CDR1 SNHLY and CDR2 FYNNEI. CDR3 length: 15 residues. CDR3 loop: CASRALVSSYNEQFF. CDR3 DNA sequence: TGTGCCAGCAGGGCCCTAGTGAGCTCCTACAATGAGCAGTTCTTC.

The chain recombines TRBV18 with TRBJ2-7, with 15 bases matching TRBD2. Trimming removed 3 bases from V and 6 bases from J; junction bases left unmatched: 3. The CDR3 is 15 amino acids. The germline CDR1 and CDR2 sequences are KGHSH and LQKENI. CDR3 nucleotides: TGTGCCAGCTCACCCGGGACTAGCGGGAGGTCCGAGCAGTACTTC. Protein: CASSPGTSGRSEQYF. The variable domain in full, with the rest retrieved from reference TRBV18 and TRBJ2-7, is NAGVMQNPRHLVRRRGQEARLRCSPMKGHSHVYWYRQLPEEGLKFMVYLQKENIIDESGMPKERFSAEFPKEGPSILRIQQVVRGDSAAYFCASSPGTSGRSEQYFGPGTRLTVT.

The J gene is TRBJ1-4, the V gene TRBV19, with 9 positions matching TRBD1. V lost 6 bases, J lost 8 bases, and 10 bases stayed unmatched. The CDR3 covers 15 residues. Germline V CDR1 and CDR2: LNHDA, SQIVND (reference sequence). The DNA for the CDR3 is TGTGCCAGTAGCCCGCCGGGACAGGGCAGAGAAAAACTGTTTTTT. Protein: CASSPPGQGREKLFF.

The J gene is TRBJ2-1, the V gene TRBV7-2; TRBD2 matches 8 bases. Trimming took 7 bases from V and 0 from J; bases not matched to a gene: 2. This CDR3 region has 14 residues. Germline V gene sequence: CDR1 SGHTA, CDR2 FQGNSA. The CDR3 DNA sequence: TGTGCCAGCACTCGGGGGGGCTCCTACAATGAGCAGTTCTTC. As protein: CASTRGGSYNEQFF.

This clone was picked up one time. This rearrangement joins TRBV5-4 to TRBJ2-7; possible D gene TRBD2, 6 bases. Trimming took 6 bases from V and 5 from J, leaving 24 bases between them. In germline, CDR1 is SGHNT, CDR2 YYREEE (reference sequence). The CDR3 spans 16 residues. CDR3 sequence (DNA): TGTGCCAGCACCTCTGGCAAGCGACTAGGTTTCCACGAGCAGTACTTC. This sequence encodes CASTSGKRLGFHEQYF.

The V call is TRBV7-2, the J call TRBJ1-1, with D uncertain. Trimming left V 0 bases short and J 1 base short, with 6 bases between. Looked up from germline, CDR1 is SGHTA and CDR2 is FQGNSA. The length of the CDR3 is 14 residues. The CDR3 here is CASSLASGNTEAFF. The CDR3 DNA reads TGTGCCAGCAGCTTAGCGAGCGGGAACACTGAAGCTTTCTTT.

This clone was counted once. The chain links TRBV7-2 to TRBJ2-7; weak D call: TRBD2 (7 bases). Between the trimmed V and J ends, which lost 5 bases and 5 bases, there was a span of 16 bases. CDR1 is SGHTA and CDR2 is FQGNSA in the germline V gene. The CDR3 runs 14 residues. In DNA, the CDR3 is TGTGCCAGCAGCGACGCCGGGGGGCTCGACGAGCAGTACTTC. This sequence encodes CASSDAGGLDEQYF.